The 20 T cell receptor beta chains below come from one sample, sequenced in a study of CD8 T cells in ankylosing spondylitis. Study results and limitations: Ankylosing spondylitis blood appeared to be characterized by a TCR beta motif of 8 or 9 highly homologous variants.

One entry per CDR3 protein, called by TCRdb with MiXCR from the 5' RACE reads. The table lists about 440,000 distinct CDR3 sequences, 17% of them singletons. These receptors lack a known antigen. Sample: blood, either unsorted or a sorted T cell fraction (not recorded which). These TCRs come from a male donor with ankylosing spondylitis.

This clonotype was seen a few times. The chain combines TRBV6-1 with TRBJ1-5, with TRBD1 as a possible D gene (5 bases). There are 13 residues in the CDR3. The germline gives CDR1 MNHNS, CDR2 SASEGT. Between the trimmed V and J ends, which lost 3 bases and 5 bases, there was a span of 8 bases. For the CDR3, the DNA is TGTGCCAGCAGTGAGCGACAGCATCAGCCCCAGCATTTT. Amino acids: CASSERQHQPQHF.

This clonotype was found a few times. This rearrangement joins TRBV20-1 to TRBJ1-5; D uncertain. V was pared by 2 bases and J by 9 bases, with 20 bases between. Germline-derived CDR1 and CDR2 are DFQATT and SNEGSKA (reference sequence). This CDR3 contains 15 residues. CDR3 in DNA: TGCAGTGCTAGATTAGCCGGCAGGCGTTCAACGCCCCAGCATTTT. It specifies CSARLAGRRSTPQHF.

The rearrangement uses TRBV12-3 or TRBV12-4 and TRBJ2-3; D is possibly TRBD2 (6 bases). Trimming cost V 6 bases and J 2 bases, with 9 bases left between them. This CDR3 comprises 13 residues. CDR3 bases: TGTGCCAGCAGAAGCGGGCACACAGATACGCAGTATTTT. Protein: CASRSGHTDTQYF.

J is TRBJ1-1 and V is TRBV7-9, with D hard to call. Germline-derived CDR1 and CDR2 are SEHNR and FQNEAQ (reference sequence). The CDR3 loop spans 16 amino acids. Trimming removed 1 base from V and 0 bases from J, with 12 bases in between. CDR3 DNA sequence: TGTGCCAGCAGCTTAGAGCCTCCAGGCATGAACACTGAAGCTTTCTTT. Its translation: CASSLEPPGMNTEAFF.

This clonotype has a handful of counts. The rearrangement links TRBV3-1 to TRBJ1-1; 7 bases align to TRBD1. The germline gives CDR1 LGHDT, CDR2 YNNKEL (reference sequence). The trim removed 5 bases at V and 2 bases at J, leaving 11 bases unmatched. The CDR3 extends over 16 amino acids. CDR3 sequence reads: CASSLNPGTDNTEAFF. CDR3 nucleotide sequence: TGTGCCAGCAGCTTAAACCCCGGGACAGACAACACTGAAGCTTTCTTT.

The rearrangement links TRBV20-1 to TRBJ2-3; 9 nucleotides align to TRBD1. The CDR3 is 15 residues long. Germline V CDR1 and CDR2: DFQATT, SNEGSKA (reference sequence). J was trimmed by 2 bases and V by 3 bases; bases with no gene match: 6. CDR3 DNA: TGCAGTGCTAGGGCCGGACAGGGGTTCACAGATACGCAGTATTTT. Amino acid sequence: CSARAGQGFTDTQYF.

This chain links TRBV6-4 with TRBJ2-7; D gene ambiguous. The CDR3 is 12 amino acids. Germline CDR1 reads MRHNA; CDR2 reads SNTAGT. The V end was cut by 0 bases, the J end by 5 bases, with 5 bases between. CDR3 in amino acids: CASSDSRNEQYF. The CDR3 DNA reads TGTGCCAGCAGTGACTCGAGGAACGAGCAGTACTTC.

This clonotype was observed a handful of times. The chain has TRBV6-1 and TRBJ2-1; no clear D gene. V lost 7 bases to trimming and J lost 6 bases, with 16 bases between them. Germline V gene data show CDR1 as MNHNS and CDR2 as SASEGT. This CDR3 has 14 residues. This CDR3 is CASTHTLGPNEQFF. In DNA form, the CDR3 reads TGTGCCAGCACCCACACCCTTGGCCCCAATGAGCAGTTCTTC.

This clonotype was counted a few times. The chain has TRBV7-3 and TRBJ2-2; 8 bases map to TRBD2. The germline V gene has CDR1 SGHTA and CDR2 FQGTGA. Trimming at V came to 7 bases and at J to 2 bases, leaving 6 bases not matched to a gene. The CDR3 contains 15 residues. CDR3 residues: CASTYGGENTGELFF. The CDR3 nucleotides are TGTGCCAGCACCTACGGGGGGGAAAACACCGGGGAGCTGTTTTTT.

The chain carries TRBV18 and TRBJ2-5; D may correspond to TRBD1 or TRBD2 (5 bases each). The CDR3 extends over 15 amino acids. V lost 0 bases and J lost 1, with 9 bases in between. CDR1 is KGHSH, CDR2 LQKENI, per germline. CDR3 protein: CASSPPGTAQETQYF. Written as DNA, the CDR3 is TGTGCCAGCTCACCACCTGGGACGGCCCAAGAGACCCAGTACTTC.

V is TRBV25-1 and J is TRBJ2-7; TRBD1 aligns across 7 bases. The J segment lost 2 bases and the V segment lost 3 bases, leaving 7 bases of the junction unmatched. Germline CDR1 is MGHDK and CDR2 is SYGVNS. CDR3 length: 15 residues. This CDR3 is CASSEPETGTYEQYF. DNA for the CDR3: TGTGCCAGCAGTGAGCCCGAGACAGGGACCTACGAGCAGTACTTC.

This clonotype was counted a few times. V and J are TRBV7-2 and TRBJ1-5; 8 bases agree with TRBD1. There are 16 residues in the CDR3. V was pared by 2 bases and J by 7 bases, with 10 bases of the junction left unmatched. Germline V gene data show CDR1 as SGHTA and CDR2 as FQGNSA. CDR3 nucleotide sequence: TGTGCCAGCAGCTTAACCTCCGACAGGGGAATCCAGCCCCAGCATTTT. This sequence encodes CASSLTSDRGIQPQHF.

This clonotype was detected a few times. The chain uses TRBV10-3 and TRBJ1-1, with 7 bases matching TRBD1. The CDR3 consists of 14 residues. V was pared by 5 bases and J by 1 base, with 4 bases of the junction left unmatched. The germline CDR1 and CDR2 sequences are ENHRY and SYGVKD. CDR3 sequence: CAISTGVENTEAFF. The CDR3 region has the DNA TGTGCCATCAGTACAGGGGTTGAGAACACTGAAGCTTTCTTT.

Only a few counts were recorded for this clonotype. The chain's CDR3 is CSAIGTETQYF. CDR3 nucleotides: TGCAGTGCTATAGGAACAGAGACCCAGTACTTC. The genes are TRBV20-1 and TRBJ2-5; D remains unclear. In germline, CDR1 is DFQATT, CDR2 SNEGSKA (reference sequence). V was clipped by 4 bases and J by 4 bases, with 7 bases between them. The CDR3 contains 11 residues.

This clonotype has a count of ten or more. The chain couples TRBV2 to TRBJ2-7; 7 nucleotides align to TRBD2. The CDR3 contains 13 residues. The germline V gene encodes CDR1 SNHLY and CDR2 FYNNEI. V shed 3 bases and J 6 bases; nucleotides not matched to a gene: 5. CDR3 DNA: TGTGCCAGCAGTGAGGGGCGGGAGCGCGAGCAGTACTTC. It encodes CASSEGREREQYF.

The rearrangement uses TRBV30 and TRBJ1-1; no clear D gene. V gave up 0 bases and J gave up 9 bases, with 8 bases separating them. The length of the CDR3 is 11 residues. Per the germline V gene, CDR1 is GTSNPN and CDR2 is SVGIG (reference sequence). CDR3 protein: CAWSVARQAFF. CDR3 nucleotides: TGTGCCTGGAGTGTTGCGAGACAAGCTTTCTTT.

This clonotype was counted only a few times. This chain connects TRBV7-9 to TRBJ2-7; 9 nucleotides agree with TRBD2. J lost 0 bases, V lost 4 bases, and 4 bases had no gene match. The CDR3 has 15 amino acids. CDR1 SEHNR and CDR2 FQNEAQ come from the germline V gene (reference sequence). CDR3 protein: CASSSSGKYSYEQYF. The CDR3 DNA is TGTGCCAGCAGCTCTAGCGGGAAGTACTCCTACGAGCAGTACTTC.

This sequence joins TRBV28 and TRBJ1-4, with TRBD1 as a possible D gene (5 bases). CDR3 length: 15 amino acids. Germline V gene sequence: CDR1 MDHEN, CDR2 SYDVKM. Trimming cost V 2 bases and J 3 bases, with 10 bases left between them. Here the CDR3 reads CASSLGAGSNEKLFF. Written as DNA, the CDR3 is TGTGCCAGCAGTTTAGGTGCAGGGTCTAATGAAAAACTGTTTTTT.

V and J are TRBV20-1 and TRBJ1-2; D gene ambiguous. V shed 1 base and J shed 7 bases, with 7 bases lying between them. Germline loops: CDR1 DFQATT, CDR2 SNEGSKA (reference sequence). There are 11 residues in the CDR3. The CDR3 DNA follows: TGCAGTGCTAGAGTCATACGTGGCTACACCTTC. Its protein is CSARVIRGYTF.

This clonotype was seen a handful of times. The rearrangement links TRBV11-1 to TRBJ1-5, with D possibly TRBD1 on 6 matching bases. V dropped 7 bases and J dropped 1 base, with 23 bases sitting between them. The CDR3 spans 18 residues. Germline V gene sequence: CDR1 SGHAT, CDR2 FQDESV (reference sequence). The CDR3, as DNA: TGTGCCAGCACCCAACCCTGGGCAGGGGAGTTAAGCAATCAGCCCCAGCATTTT. It codes for CASTQPWAGELSNQPQHF.